The 5 T cell receptor beta chains listed next were all sequenced from one sample in a study of T-cell memory formation after mild COVID-19 (dated by TCRdb to about 2021). The library was prepared using 5' RACE. The listed sequencing device is Illumina NovaSeq 6000. In TCRdb, the public reads were trimmed at Q25 with fastp and aligned with MiXCR, with productive beta chains retained. All rows with the same CDR3 protein become a single entry with the most common DNA and genes. This sample comprises 100,000 to 140,000 distinct CDR3 sequences, approximately 15% of them detected only once. The ten largest account for about 39% of the sample. Sequencing used PBMCs or a T cell subset sorted from them (not recorded which). Receptors were obtained from a man younger than 35 who had mild COVID-19 (a few samples of this study predate the infection). The sample titles of this study are shuffled in the database, so cell type and time point are left out; the donor was told from shared clones.

This clonotype was observed a single time. V is TRBV3-1 and J is TRBJ2-1, with 10 nucleotides matching TRBD1. Losses at the gene ends were 5 bases for V and 3 bases for J; bases not matched to a gene: 10. The CDR3 totals 17 residues. Germline V lookup: CDR1 LGHDT, CDR2 YNNKEL (reference sequence). CDR3 loop: CASSFRGQGGFYNEQFF. The CDR3 DNA follows: TGTGCCAGCAGCTTTCGCGGACAGGGGGGTTTCTACAATGAGCAGTTCTTC.

This clonotype showed up just a few times. The J gene is TRBJ2-5, the V gene TRBV6-2 or TRBV6-3; 14 bases are shared with TRBD2. The CDR3 has 15 amino acids. Germline CDR1 reads MNHEY; CDR2 reads SVGEGT. V lost 6 bases to trimming and J lost 4 bases; unmatched junction nucleotides: 4. In DNA form, the CDR3 reads TGTGCCAGCAGCTCGGGACTAGCGGGGGTAGAGACCCAGTACTTC. Amino acid sequence: CASSSGLAGVETQYF.

This clonotype was seen at least ten times. The V call is TRBV5-4, the J call TRBJ2-2; 7 bases are a match to TRBD1. Germline V gene lookup returns CDR1 SGHNT and CDR2 YYREEE (reference sequence). The junction had 4 bases not matched to a gene; V was cut back by 6 bases and J by 5 bases. The CDR3 is 13 residues long. The CDR3 sequence: CASIKQGTGELFF. CDR3 DNA: TGTGCCAGCATAAAACAGGGGACCGGGGAGCTGTTTTTT. Combining the CDR3 with reference TRBV5-4 and TRBJ2-2 gives the whole variable domain ETGVTQSPTHLIKTRGQQVTLRCSSQSGHNTVSWYQQALGQGPQFIFQYYREEENGRGNFPPRFSGLQFPNYSSELNVNALELDDSALYLCASIKQGTGELFFGEGSRLTVL.

This clonotype was seen more than once but under ten times. This chain links TRBV28 with TRBJ2-7; D is possibly TRBD1 (6 bases). The CDR3 consists of 16 residues. With 5 bases removed from V and 2 bases from J, the gap between germline ends came to 19 bases. Germline lookup yields CDR1 MDHEN and CDR2 SYDVKM. The DNA of the CDR3 is TGTGCCAGCAGTAAAACTACAGGGAGTAGGGCCTACGAGCAGTACTTC. Its protein product is CASSKTTGSRAYEQYF.

The genes are TRBV4-1 and TRBJ2-7; a weak D match, TRBD2 (7 bases). The CDR3 runs 15 residues. V lost 4 bases and J lost 2, with 15 bases in between. Germline values: CDR1 MGHRA, CDR2 YSYEKL. The CDR3 DNA is TGCGCCAGCAGCCGCGGCGGGGGCGCTACCTACGAGCAGTACTTC. Translated, it gives CASSRGGGATYEQYF.